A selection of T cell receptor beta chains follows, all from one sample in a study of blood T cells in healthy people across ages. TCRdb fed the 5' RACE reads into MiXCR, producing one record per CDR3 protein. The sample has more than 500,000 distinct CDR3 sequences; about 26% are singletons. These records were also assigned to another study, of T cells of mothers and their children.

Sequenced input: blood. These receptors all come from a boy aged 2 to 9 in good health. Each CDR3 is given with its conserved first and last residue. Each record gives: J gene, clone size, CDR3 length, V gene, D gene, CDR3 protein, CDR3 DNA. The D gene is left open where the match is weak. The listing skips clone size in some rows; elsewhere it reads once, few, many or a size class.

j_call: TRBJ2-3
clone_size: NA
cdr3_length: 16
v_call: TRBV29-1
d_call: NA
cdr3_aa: CSVIPLIADLTDTQYF
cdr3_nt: TGCAGCGTTATCCCGTTAATAGCGGACCTCACAGATACGCAGTATTTT

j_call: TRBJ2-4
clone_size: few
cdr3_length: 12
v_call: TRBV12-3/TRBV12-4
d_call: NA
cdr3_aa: CASSLVAGTQYF
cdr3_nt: TGTGCCAGCAGTTTAGTTGCGGGGACTCAGTACTTC

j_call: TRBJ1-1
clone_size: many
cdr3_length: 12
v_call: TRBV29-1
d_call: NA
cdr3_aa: CSAHGGRAEAFF
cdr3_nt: TGCAGCGCCCATGGAGGGAGGGCTGAAGCTTTCTTT

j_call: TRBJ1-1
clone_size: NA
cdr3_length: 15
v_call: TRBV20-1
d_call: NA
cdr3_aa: CSATGPGGLNTEAFF
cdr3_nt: TGCAGTGCCACAGGCCCGGGGGGGCTGAACACTGAAGCTTTCTTT

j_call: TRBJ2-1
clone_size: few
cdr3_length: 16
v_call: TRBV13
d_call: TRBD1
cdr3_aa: CASSTRQGALDNEQFF
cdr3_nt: TGTGCCAGCAGCACCCGACAGGGGGCCTTAGACAATGAGCAGTTCTTC

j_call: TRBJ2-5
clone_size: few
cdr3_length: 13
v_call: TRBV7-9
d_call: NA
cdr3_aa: CASSLVQRETQYF
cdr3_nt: TGTGCCAGCAGCTTAGTACAGAGGGAGACCCAGTACTTC

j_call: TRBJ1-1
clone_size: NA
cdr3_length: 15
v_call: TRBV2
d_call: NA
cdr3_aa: CASRAVPYMNTEAFF
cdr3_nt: TGTGCCAGCAGGGCGGTCCCCTACATGAACACTGAAGCTTTCTTT

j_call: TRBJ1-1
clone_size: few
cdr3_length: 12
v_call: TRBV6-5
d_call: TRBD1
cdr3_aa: CASSRRGGEAFF
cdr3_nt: TGTGCCAGCAGCCGGAGAGGGGGCGAAGCTTTCTTT

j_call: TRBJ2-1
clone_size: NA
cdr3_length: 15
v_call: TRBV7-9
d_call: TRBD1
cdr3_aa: CASSRGQGIYNEQFF
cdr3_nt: TGTGCCAGCAGCAGGGGACAGGGGATCTACAATGAGCAGTTCTTC

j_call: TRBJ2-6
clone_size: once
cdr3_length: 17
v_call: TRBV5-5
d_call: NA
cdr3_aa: CASSLAGGSSGANVLTF
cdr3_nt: TGTGCCAGCAGCTTGGCCGGTGGGAGCTCTGGGGCCAACGTCCTGACTTTC

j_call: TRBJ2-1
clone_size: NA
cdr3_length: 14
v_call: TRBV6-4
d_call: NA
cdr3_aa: CASSEAVGNNEQFF
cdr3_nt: TGTGCCAGCAGTGAGGCGGTCGGGAACAATGAGCAGTTCTTC

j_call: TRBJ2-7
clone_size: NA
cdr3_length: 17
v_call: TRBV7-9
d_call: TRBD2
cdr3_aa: CASSLVRTSGVTYEQYF
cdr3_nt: TGTGCCAGCAGCTTAGTGCGGACTAGCGGGGTCACCTACGAGCAGTACTTC

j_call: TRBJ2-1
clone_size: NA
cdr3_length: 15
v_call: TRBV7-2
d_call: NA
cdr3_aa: CASSLIRGVSNEQFF
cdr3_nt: TGTGCCAGCAGCTTAATCCGGGGCGTCAGCAATGAGCAGTTCTTC

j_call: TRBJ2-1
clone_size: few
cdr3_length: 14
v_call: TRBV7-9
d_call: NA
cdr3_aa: CASSNLGVVNEQFF
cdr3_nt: TGTGCCAGCAGCAACCTGGGGGTGGTCAATGAGCAGTTCTTC

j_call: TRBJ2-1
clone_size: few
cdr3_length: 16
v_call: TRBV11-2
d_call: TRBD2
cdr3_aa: CASSPSSGRALNEQFF
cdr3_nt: TGTGCCAGCAGCCCCTCTAGCGGGAGGGCCCTCAATGAGCAGTTCTTC

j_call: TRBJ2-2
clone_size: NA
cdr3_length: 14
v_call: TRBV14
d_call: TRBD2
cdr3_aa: CASSPGLAGGELFF
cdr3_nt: TGTGCCAGCAGCCCGGGACTAGCGGGAGGGGAGCTGTTTTTT

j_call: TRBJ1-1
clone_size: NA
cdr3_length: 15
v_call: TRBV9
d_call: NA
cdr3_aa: CASSARGAVNTEAFF
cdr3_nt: TGTGCCAGCAGCGCCCGCGGGGCTGTGAACACTGAAGCTTTCTTT

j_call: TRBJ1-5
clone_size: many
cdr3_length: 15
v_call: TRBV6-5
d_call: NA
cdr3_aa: CASSYAWGDDQPQHF
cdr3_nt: TGTGCCAGCAGTTACGCCTGGGGCGACGATCAGCCCCAGCATTTT

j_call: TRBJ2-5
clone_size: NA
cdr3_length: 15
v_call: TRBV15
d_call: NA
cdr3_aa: CATSRDPTLQETQYF
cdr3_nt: TGTGCCACCAGCAGAGATCCGACTCTCCAAGAGACCCAGTACTTC

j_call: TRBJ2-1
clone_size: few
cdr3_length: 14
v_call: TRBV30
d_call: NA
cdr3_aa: CAWSVGGAYNEQFF
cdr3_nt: TGTGCCTGGAGTGTAGGGGGGGCTTACAATGAGCAGTTCTTC

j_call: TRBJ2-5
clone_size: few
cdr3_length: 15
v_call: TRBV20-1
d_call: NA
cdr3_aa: CSASGLLLSGETQYF
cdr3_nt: TGCAGTGCTAGCGGGCTGCTTTTGAGCGGGGAGACCCAGTACTTC

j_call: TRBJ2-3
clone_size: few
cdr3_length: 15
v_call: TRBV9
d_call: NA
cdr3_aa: CASSVEGGGTDTQYF
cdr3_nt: TGTGCCAGCAGCGTAGAAGGGGGAGGCACAGATACGCAGTATTTT

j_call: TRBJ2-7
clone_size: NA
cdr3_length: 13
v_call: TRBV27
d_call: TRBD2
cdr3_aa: CASREGISYEQYF
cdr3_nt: TGTGCCAGCCGGGAGGGGATCTCCTACGAGCAGTACTTC

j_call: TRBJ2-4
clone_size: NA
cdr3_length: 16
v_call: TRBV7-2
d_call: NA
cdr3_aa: CASSGRGGLAKNIQYF
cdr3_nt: TGTGCCAGCAGCGGGCGGGGCGGACTAGCCAAAAACATTCAGTACTTC

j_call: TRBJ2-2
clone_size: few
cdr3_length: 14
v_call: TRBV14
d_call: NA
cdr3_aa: CASSQWLDTGELFF
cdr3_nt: TGTGCCAGCAGCCAATGGCTGGACACCGGGGAGCTGTTTTTT

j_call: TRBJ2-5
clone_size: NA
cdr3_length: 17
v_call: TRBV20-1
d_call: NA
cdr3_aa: CSARDLRNGVSGETQYF
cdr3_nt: TGCAGTGCTAGAGATTTGAGAAACGGGGTTTCGGGGGAGACCCAGTACTTC

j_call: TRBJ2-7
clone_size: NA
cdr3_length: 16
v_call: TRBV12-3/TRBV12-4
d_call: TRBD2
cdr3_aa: CASSRRLAGGPNEQYF
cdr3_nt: TGTGCCAGCAGTCGCCGACTAGCGGGAGGGCCCAACGAGCAGTACTTC

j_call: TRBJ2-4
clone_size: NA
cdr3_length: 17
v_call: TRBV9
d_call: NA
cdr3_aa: CASSVDPTGRAKNIQYF
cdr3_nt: TGTGCCAGCAGCGTAGACCCAACGGGCAGAGCCAAAAACATTCAGTACTTC

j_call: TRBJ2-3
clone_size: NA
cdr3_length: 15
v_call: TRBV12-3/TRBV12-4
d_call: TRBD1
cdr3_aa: CASSTGTGSTDMQYF
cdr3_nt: TGTGCCAGCAGTACCGGGACAGGAAGCACAGATATGCAGTATTTT

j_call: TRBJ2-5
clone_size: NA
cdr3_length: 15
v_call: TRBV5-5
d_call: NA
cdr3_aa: CASSLGGSGKETQYF
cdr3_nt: TGTGCCAGCAGCTTGGGTGGGTCCGGAAAGGAGACCCAGTACTTC

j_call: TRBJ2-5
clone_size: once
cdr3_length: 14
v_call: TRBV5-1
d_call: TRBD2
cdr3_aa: CASSLMLAGETQYF
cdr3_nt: TGCGCCAGCAGCTTGATGCTAGCGGGTGAGACCCAGTACTTC

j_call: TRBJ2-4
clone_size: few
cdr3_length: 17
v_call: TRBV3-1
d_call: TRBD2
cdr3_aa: CASSQDLGSSGRNIQYF
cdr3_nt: TGTGCCAGCAGCCAAGATCTCGGGTCTAGCGGGAGAAACATTCAGTACTTC

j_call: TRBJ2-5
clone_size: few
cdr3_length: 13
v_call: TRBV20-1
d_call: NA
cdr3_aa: CGSGTSTQETQYF
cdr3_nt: TGCGGGTCCGGGACGAGTACCCAAGAGACCCAGTACTTC

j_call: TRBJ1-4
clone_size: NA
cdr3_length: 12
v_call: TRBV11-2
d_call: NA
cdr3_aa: CASSFSMEKLFF
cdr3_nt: TGTGCCAGCAGCTTCTCTATGGAAAAACTGTTTTTT

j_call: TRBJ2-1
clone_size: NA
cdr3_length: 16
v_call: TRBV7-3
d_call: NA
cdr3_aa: CASSLDGVGSYNEQFF
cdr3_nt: TGTGCCAGCAGTTTAGATGGGGTAGGCTCCTACAATGAGCAGTTCTTC

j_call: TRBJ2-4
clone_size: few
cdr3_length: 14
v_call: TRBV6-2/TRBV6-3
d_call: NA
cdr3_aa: CATSRDEAKNIQYF
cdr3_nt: TGTGCCACCTCTCGGGATGAAGCCAAAAACATTCAGTACTTC